This TCR beta chain was captured in a study of CD8+ T cells in alopecia areata. Details on this clone: Its antigen is not known.

Sample treatment: oral pan-JAK inhibitor, 5-10 mg twice daily. The investigators collected lesional scalp punch biopsies and peripheral blood from alopecia areata patients. Broader study findings: Since there was just one nonresponder, nobody can yet say how baseline CD8+ expansion ties to response.

The CDR3 extends over 11 amino acids. Trimming left V 6 bases short and J 4 bases short, with 6 bases between. CDR1 and CDR2 from the germline V gene are MNHNS and SASEGT. Sequencing relied on a cDNA template that was reverse transcribed from extracted RNA. Profiled with immunoSEQ multiplex PCR; TCRdb holds only in-frame clones, not every one. The sample carries about 140,000 clones, roughly nine tenths recorded once. The specimen comprised CD8+ T cells sorted from blood, sampled at week 4, from a patient treated with tofacitinib. The clonotype originates from a human donor with alopecia areata. This chain joins TRBV6-1 and TRBJ1-2; D is unresolved. CDR3 bases: TGTGCCAGCAGACAGTCCTATGGCTACACCTTC. Protein: CASRQSYGYTF.